This T cell receptor beta chain comes out of a study of shared clonotypes between healthy human individuals. Overall study: There were three CD4 naive, three CD4 memory, two CD8 naive and one CD8 memory plates per donor.

Original analysis: ImmunoSEQ supplied junction-only sequences lacking quality scores, so filtering was different. Some clones are missing from TCRdb's copy, which holds only in-frame ones; the method was immunoSEQ multiplex PCR. V, J and clone size reflect that table, while D and trimming were determined from the DNA. This table has more than 900,000 clones, 75% to 85% appearing once. As concerns this clone: Its antigen is undetermined.

The CDR3 spans 14 residues. Germline values: CDR1 MNHNS, CDR2 SASEGT. Trimming left V 3 bases short and J 0 bases short, with 9 bases between. General study points: The low donor count limited represented genetic and exposure-history diversity. Rarefaction showed that sequencing of sorted subsets was incomplete (despite large depth).

The chain uses TRBV6-1 and TRBJ2-7; D is undetermined. This receptor was identified in a man aged 18 to 29 in good health. Some clones in this sample may be carry-over from other donors' samples. Sequencing was carried out using memory CD4+ T cells from PBMCs. Subset noted: CD45RA-negative fraction. The CDR3 DNA sequence: TGTGCCAGCAGTGAGAGGCAGGACTCCTACGAGCAGTACTTC. Protein sequence: CASSERQDSYEQYF.